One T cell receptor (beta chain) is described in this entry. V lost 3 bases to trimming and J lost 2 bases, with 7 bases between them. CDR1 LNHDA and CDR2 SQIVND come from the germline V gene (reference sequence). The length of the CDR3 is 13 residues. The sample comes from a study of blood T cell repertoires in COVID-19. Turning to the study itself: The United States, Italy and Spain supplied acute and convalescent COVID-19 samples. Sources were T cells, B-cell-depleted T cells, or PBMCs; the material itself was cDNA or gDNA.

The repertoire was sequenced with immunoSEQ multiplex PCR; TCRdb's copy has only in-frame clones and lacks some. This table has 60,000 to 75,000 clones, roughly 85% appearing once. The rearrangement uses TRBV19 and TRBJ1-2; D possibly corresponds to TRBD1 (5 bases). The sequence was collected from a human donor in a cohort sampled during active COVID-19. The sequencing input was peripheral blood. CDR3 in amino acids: CASSMGGNYGYTF. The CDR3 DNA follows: TGTGCCAGTAGTATGGGGGGGAACTATGGCTACACCTTC.